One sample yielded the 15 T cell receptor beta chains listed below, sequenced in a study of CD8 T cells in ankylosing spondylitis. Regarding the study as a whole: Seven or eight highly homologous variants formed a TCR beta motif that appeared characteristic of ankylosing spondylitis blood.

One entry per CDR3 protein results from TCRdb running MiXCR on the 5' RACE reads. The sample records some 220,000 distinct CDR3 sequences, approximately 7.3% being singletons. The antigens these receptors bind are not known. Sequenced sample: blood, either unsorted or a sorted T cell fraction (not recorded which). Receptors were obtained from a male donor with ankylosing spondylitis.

This chain's CDR3 is CASIFGLAYEQYF. CDR3 DNA: TGTGCCAGCATATTCGGACTAGCATACGAGCAGTACTTC. V usage is TRBV2 and J usage is TRBJ2-7; 8 bases agree with TRBD2. Per germline, CDR1 SNHLY and CDR2 FYNNEI. This CDR3 is 13 amino acids long. J was trimmed by 4 bases and V by 7 bases; bases with no gene match: 6.

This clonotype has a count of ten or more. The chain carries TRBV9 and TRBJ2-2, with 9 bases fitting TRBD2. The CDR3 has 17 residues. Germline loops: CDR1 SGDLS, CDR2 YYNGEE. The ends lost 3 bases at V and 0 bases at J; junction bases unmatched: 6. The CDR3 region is CASSDNSGGPNTGELFF. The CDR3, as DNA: TGTGCCAGCAGCGATAATAGCGGGGGTCCGAACACCGGGGAGCTGTTTTTT.

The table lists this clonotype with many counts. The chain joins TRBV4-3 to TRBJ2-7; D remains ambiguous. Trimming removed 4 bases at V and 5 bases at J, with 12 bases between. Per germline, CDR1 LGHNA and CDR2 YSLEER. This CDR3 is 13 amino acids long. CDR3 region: CASSPGRADEQYF. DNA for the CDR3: TGCGCCAGCAGCCCTGGTAGGGCGGACGAGCAGTACTTC.

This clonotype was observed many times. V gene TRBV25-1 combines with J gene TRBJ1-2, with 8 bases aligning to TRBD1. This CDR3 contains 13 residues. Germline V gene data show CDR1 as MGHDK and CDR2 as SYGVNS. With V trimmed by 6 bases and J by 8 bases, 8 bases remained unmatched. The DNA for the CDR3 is TGTGCCAGCAGCTGGACAGGGATAGGGGGCTACACCTTC. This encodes CASSWTGIGGYTF.

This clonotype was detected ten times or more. The CDR3 region is CASSEGDNEQFF. The CDR3 DNA is TGCGCCAGCAGTGAGGGAGACAATGAGCAGTTCTTC. The chain has TRBV10-2 and TRBJ2-1; no definite D call. CDR1 and CDR2 (germline): WSHSY, SAAADI. The CDR3 spans 12 residues. The V end lost 2 bases, the J end lost 5 bases, and 4 bases lay between the germline ends.

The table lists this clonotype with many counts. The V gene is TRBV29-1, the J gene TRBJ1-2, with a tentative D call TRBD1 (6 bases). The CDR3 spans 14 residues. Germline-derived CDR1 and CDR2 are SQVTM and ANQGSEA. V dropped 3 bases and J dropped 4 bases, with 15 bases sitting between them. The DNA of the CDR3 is TGCAGCGTTGATCCGGCGGGGGCCGGCTATGGCTACACCTTC. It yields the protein CSVDPAGAGYGYTF.

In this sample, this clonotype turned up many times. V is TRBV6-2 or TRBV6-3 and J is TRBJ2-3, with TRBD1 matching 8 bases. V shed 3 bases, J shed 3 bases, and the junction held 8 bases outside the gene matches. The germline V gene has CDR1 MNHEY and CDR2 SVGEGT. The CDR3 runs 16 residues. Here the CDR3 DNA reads TGTGCCAGCAGTTATCACGGACAGGGAGTGACAGATACGCAGTATTTT. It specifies CASSYHGQGVTDTQYF.

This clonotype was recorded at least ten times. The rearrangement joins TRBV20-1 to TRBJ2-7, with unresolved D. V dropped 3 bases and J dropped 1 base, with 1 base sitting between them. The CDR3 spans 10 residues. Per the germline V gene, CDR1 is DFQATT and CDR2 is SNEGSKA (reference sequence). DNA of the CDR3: TGCAGTGCTAGTTCCTACGAGCAGTACTTC. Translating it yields CSASSYEQYF.

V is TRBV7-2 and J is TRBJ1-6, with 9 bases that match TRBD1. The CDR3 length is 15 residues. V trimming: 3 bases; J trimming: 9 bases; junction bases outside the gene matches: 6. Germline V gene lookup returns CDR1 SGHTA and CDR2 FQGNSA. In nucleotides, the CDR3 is TGTGCCAGCAGCTTTAACAGGGGGCGAGGTTCACCCCTCCACTTT. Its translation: CASSFNRGRGSPLHF.

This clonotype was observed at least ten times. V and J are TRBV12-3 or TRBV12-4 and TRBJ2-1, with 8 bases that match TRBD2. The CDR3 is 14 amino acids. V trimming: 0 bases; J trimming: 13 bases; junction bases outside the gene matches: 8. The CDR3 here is CASSLAWLAGDQFF. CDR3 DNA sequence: TGTGCCAGCAGTTTAGCGTGGCTAGCGGGTGATCAGTTCTTC.

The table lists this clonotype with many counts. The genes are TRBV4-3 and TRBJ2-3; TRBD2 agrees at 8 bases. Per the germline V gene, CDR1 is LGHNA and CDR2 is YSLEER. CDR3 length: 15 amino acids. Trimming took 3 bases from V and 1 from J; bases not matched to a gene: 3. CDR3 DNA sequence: TGCGCCAGCAGCCACGGTAGCGGGGGCACAGATACGCAGTATTTT. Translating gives CASSHGSGGTDTQYF.

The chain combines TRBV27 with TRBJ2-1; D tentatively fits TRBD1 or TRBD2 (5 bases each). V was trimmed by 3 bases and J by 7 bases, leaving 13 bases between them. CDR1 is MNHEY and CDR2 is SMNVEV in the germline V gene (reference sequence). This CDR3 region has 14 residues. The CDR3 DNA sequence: TGTGCCAGCAGTTTTGTGGGTGGGGGTAATGAGCAGTTCTTC. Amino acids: CASSFVGGGNEQFF.

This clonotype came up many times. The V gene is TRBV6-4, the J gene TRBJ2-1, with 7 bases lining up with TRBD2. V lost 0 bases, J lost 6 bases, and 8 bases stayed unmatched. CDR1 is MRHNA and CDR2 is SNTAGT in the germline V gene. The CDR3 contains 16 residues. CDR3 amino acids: CASSDSSGGGPNEQFF. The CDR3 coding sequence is TGTGCCAGCAGTGACTCGAGTGGCGGGGGTCCCAATGAGCAGTTCTTC.

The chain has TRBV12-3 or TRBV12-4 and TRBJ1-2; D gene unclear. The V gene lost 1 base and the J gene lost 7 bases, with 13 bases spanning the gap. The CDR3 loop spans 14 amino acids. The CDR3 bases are TGTGCCAGCAGTTTAGGGGATACGATGTCTGGCTACACCTTC. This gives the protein CASSLGDTMSGYTF.

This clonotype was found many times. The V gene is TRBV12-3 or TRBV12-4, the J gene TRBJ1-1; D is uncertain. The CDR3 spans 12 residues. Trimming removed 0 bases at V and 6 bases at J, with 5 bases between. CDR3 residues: CASSLALPEAFF. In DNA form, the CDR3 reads TGTGCCAGCAGTTTAGCGCTCCCTGAAGCTTTCTTT.